The 20 T cell receptor beta chains listed next were all sequenced from one sample in a study of OX40 agonist ivuxolimab in advanced cancers. Library construction relied on the immunoSEQ multiplex PCR assay. In its TCRdb copy, this immuneACCESS table keeps in-frame sequences only and misses some clones. Where compared with another copy, unresolved V genes explain less than half of these, and the others have no known cause. This sample gives about 99,000 clones in total; roughly 95% of them show up just once. The ten biggest clones cover around 2% of the sample. Sequencing was performed on CD4+ or CD8+ T cells sorted from blood, taken in a trial of the OX40 agonist ivuxolimab. The source is an adult with an advanced solid tumor such as melanoma, head and neck, liver or kidney cancer.

The chain employs TRBV10-3 and TRBJ2-7; maybe TRBD1 (6 bases). Trimming shortened V by 4 bases and J by 3 bases, and 13 bases separated the two germline ends. The length of the CDR3 is 14 residues. Per the germline V gene, CDR1 is ENHRY and CDR2 is SYGVKD. The CDR3 DNA sequence: TGTGCCATCAGTGTAGGGGACAAAGTCTACGAGCAGTACTTC. It encodes CAISVGDKVYEQYF.

This clone appeared once. This sequence joins TRBV27 and TRBJ2-5; 7 bases are shared with TRBD2. The CDR3 covers 18 residues. From germline, CDR1 is MNHEY and CDR2 SMNVEV (reference sequence). The junction had 18 bases not matched to a gene; V was cut back by 5 bases and J by 3 bases. As DNA, the CDR3 is TGTGCCAGCAGTCCGACCTCCACCGCGGGTGGGGGGGAAGAGACCCAGTACTTC. As protein: CASSPTSTAGGGEETQYF.

The chain has TRBV15 and TRBJ2-7; 7 nucleotides line up with TRBD1. Germline CDR1 reads LNHNV; CDR2 reads YYDKDF (reference sequence). The CDR3 extends over 13 amino acids. The V gene end was trimmed by 8 bases and the J gene end by 6 bases; junction bases not matched to a gene: 10. The DNA for the CDR3 is TGTGCCACCGAGGACAGGTTGCGGGCCGAGCAGTACTTC. It is translated as CATEDRLRAEQYF.

V is TRBV27 and J is TRBJ1-2; D is ambiguous. CDR3 length: 13 residues. CDR1 MNHEY and CDR2 SMNVEV come from the germline V gene (reference sequence). V was cut by 2 bases and J by 2 bases, with 6 bases left in between. CDR3: CASSLNGNYGYTF. For the CDR3, the DNA is TGTGCCAGCAGTTTAAACGGCAACTATGGCTACACCTTC.

V is TRBV27 and J is TRBJ2-1; 9 bases line up with TRBD1. Germline V gives CDR1 MNHEY, CDR2 SMNVEV (reference sequence). The CDR3 has 15 amino acids. Trimming removed 5 bases from V and 3 bases from J; junction bases left unmatched: 5. The CDR3 DNA follows: TGTGCCAGCAGTATGACAGGGGGAAACTACAATGAGCAGTTCTTC. It is translated as CASSMTGGNYNEQFF.

The rearrangement joins TRBV4-1 to TRBJ2-7; 11 nucleotides match TRBD2. Germline CDR1 MGHRA, CDR2 YSYEKL. This CDR3 comprises 16 residues. Unmatched junction bases numbered 5, after V lost 1 base and J lost 3 bases. DNA of the CDR3: TGCGCCAGCAGCCAAGTGGGACTAGCGGTTAACTACGAGCAGTACTTC. It encodes CASSQVGLAVNYEQYF.

V gene TRBV7-9 combines with J gene TRBJ2-5, with D perhaps matching TRBD1 or TRBD2 (5 bases each). CDR3 length: 13 residues. CDR1 is SEHNR, CDR2 FQNEAQ, per germline (reference sequence). Trimming took off 8 bases at V and 4 bases at J, with 14 bases between the two ends. In DNA, the CDR3 is TGTGCCAGCTTCGGGACCTCAGGAGAGACCCAGTACTTC. Amino acids: CASFGTSGETQYF.

This clone was detected only once. The chain couples TRBV28 to TRBJ2-7, with unresolved D. The germline V gene has CDR1 MDHEN and CDR2 SYDVKM. The CDR3 covers 13 residues. V was shortened by 3 bases and J by 4 bases, with 10 bases between the two germline ends. The CDR3 reads CASSLELRYEQYF. CDR3 DNA: TGTGCCAGCAGTTTGGAGCTACGTTACGAGCAGTACTTC.

This clone came up once. This chain links TRBV7-9 with TRBJ2-7; D gene unclear. V dropped 5 bases and J dropped 0 bases, with 5 bases sitting between them. The germline CDR1 and CDR2 sequences are SEHNR and FQNEAQ (reference sequence). The length of the CDR3 is 12 residues. The CDR3: CASSPRSYEQYF. The CDR3 coding sequence is TGTGCCAGCAGCCCTCGCTCCTACGAGCAGTACTTC.

The J gene is TRBJ2-2, the V gene TRBV4-1; TRBD2 matches at 8 bases. The CDR3 loop spans 17 amino acids. Germline V gives CDR1 MGHRA, CDR2 YSYEKL. The V gene end was trimmed by 4 bases and the J gene end by 4 bases; junction bases not matched to a gene: 11. The CDR3 DNA follows: TGCGCCAGCAGCCTGCTCGGCTTCGGGGGGGCCACCGGGGAGCTGTTTTTT. Translation: CASSLLGFGGATGELFF.

This rearrangement joins TRBV5-5 to TRBJ1-3, with 7 bases aligning to TRBD1. The length of the CDR3 is 16 residues. Germline V lookup: CDR1 SGHKS, CDR2 YYEKEE (reference sequence). J lost 1 base, V lost 4 bases, and 8 bases had no gene match. CDR3 sequence: CASSPFSGGSGNTIYF. In nucleotides, the CDR3 is TGTGCCAGCAGCCCCTTCTCAGGGGGTTCTGGAAACACCATATATTTT.

The genes are TRBV15 and TRBJ2-5; weak D call: TRBD1 (6 bases). In germline, CDR1 is LNHNV, CDR2 YYDKDF (reference sequence). CDR3 length: 17 residues. V shed 5 bases and J shed 3 bases, with 22 bases lying between them. The CDR3 protein is CATSGPDLGAGKETQYF. Here the CDR3 DNA reads TGTGCCACCAGCGGACCAGACTTGGGGGCGGGTAAAGAGACCCAGTACTTC.

J is TRBJ2-3 and V is TRBV10-2; D is uncertain. Germline CDR1 and CDR2: WSHSY and SAAADI. Between the trimmed V and J ends, which lost 5 bases and 0 bases, there was a span of 9 bases. This CDR3 has 14 residues. Written as DNA, the CDR3 is TGCGCCAGCAGTACTACTGGGAGCACAGATACGCAGTATTTT. As protein: CASSTTGSTDTQYF.

The rearrangement joins TRBV27 to TRBJ2-7; D unresolved. Germline CDR1 is MNHEY and CDR2 is SMNVEV (reference sequence). This CDR3 spans 13 amino acids. The V and J ends lost 6 bases and 4 bases respectively, with 13 bases between them. The CDR3 nucleotides are TGTGCCAGCAGCCTACAAGTTTCATACGAGCAGTACTTC. It codes for CASSLQVSYEQYF.

V and J are TRBV28 and TRBJ2-2; D gene ambiguous. The germline V gene encodes CDR1 MDHEN and CDR2 SYDVKM. V was shortened by 7 bases and J by 3 bases, with 6 bases between the two germline ends. This CDR3 region has 12 residues. The CDR3 spells CASTKDTGELFF. The CDR3 nucleotides are TGTGCCAGCACTAAGGACACCGGGGAGCTGTTTTTT.

The V and J genes are TRBV5-6 and TRBJ2-7, with TRBD2 matching 10 bases. CDR1 and CDR2 from the germline V gene are SGHDT and YYEEEE. CDR3 length: 15 residues. V shed 4 bases and J 3 bases; nucleotides not matched to a gene: 7. CDR3 residues: CASSHLAGEYYEQYF. The CDR3 DNA reads as TGTGCCAGCAGCCACCTAGCGGGAGAGTACTACGAGCAGTACTTC.

This clone was counted once. The chain carries TRBV7-9 and TRBJ2-1; 8 nucleotides match TRBD2. The germline CDR1 and CDR2 sequences are SEHNR and FQNEAQ (reference sequence). The CDR3 contains 17 residues. With 5 bases clipped from V and 3 bases from J, the junction kept 12 bases outside the gene matches. CDR3 sequence: CASSPQGRGGFYNEQFF. CDR3 nucleotide sequence: TGTGCCAGCAGCCCCCAAGGTCGCGGGGGGTTCTACAATGAGCAGTTCTTC.

V usage is TRBV4-1 and J usage is TRBJ2-7; no clear D. The CDR3 is made up of 13 amino acids. Germline-derived CDR1 and CDR2 are MGHRA and YSYEKL. The V end was cut by 3 bases, the J end by 3 bases, with 9 bases between. The CDR3 spells CASSHRVGYEQYF. CDR3 bases: TGCGCCAGCAGCCATCGAGTTGGCTACGAGCAGTACTTC.

The chain is built from TRBV5-6 and TRBJ1-2, with a tentative D call TRBD1 (5 bases). Germline V lookup: CDR1 SGHDT, CDR2 YYEEEE. Trimming removed 4 bases at V and 1 base at J, with 8 bases between. This CDR3 is 13 amino acids long. CDR3 residues: CASSRDGNYGYTF. CDR3 nucleotides: TGTGCCAGCAGCCGGGACGGTAACTATGGCTACACCTTC.

The gene calls are TRBV7-9 and TRBJ1-2, with D maybe TRBD1 (5 bases). V lost 3 bases, J lost 7 bases, and 9 bases lay in between. Per germline, CDR1 SEHNR and CDR2 FQNEAQ (reference sequence). The CDR3 consists of 12 residues. In DNA, the CDR3 is TGTGCCAGCAGCTTCGGGGGGACTGGCTACACCTTC. This translates into CASSFGGTGYTF.